Below, one T cell receptor beta chain is given with its context. The target antigen is unknown. This sample's time point: week 11, during vaccination. The investigators gave 300 ug of mutant IDH1 20-mer peptide in each vaccine dose, together with topical imiquimod. This sample stems from a study of a mutant IDH1 vaccine in newly diagnosed glioma. On the study more broadly: There were eight vaccinations for patients, given in weeks 1, 3, 5, 7, 11, 15, 19 and 23. First vaccine doses came 4-6 weeks after radiotherapy alone, or with temozolomide cycles. Whole-study results and caveats: Of all patients, about 93% showed vaccine-induced immune responses.

The repertoire was sequenced with immunoSEQ multiplex PCR; TCRdb's copy has only in-frame clones and lacks some. The sample yields 20,000 to 30,000 clones, around three quarters seen once. After removal of 1 base from V and 8 bases from J, the junction contained 5 bases not matched to a gene. The CDR3 sequence is 14 residues long. Germline V gives CDR1 SGHNT, CDR2 YYREEE (reference sequence). Sequencing used PBMCs, obtained from a glioma patient whose treatment included an IDH1 peptide vaccine. V is TRBV5-4 and J is TRBJ2-1; 8 bases map to TRBD2. This TCR was recovered from a man in his forties or fifties with glioma. For the CDR3, the DNA is TGTGCCAGCAGCTTGTATCCGGGGGGGGATGAGCAGTTCTTC. Protein sequence: CASSLYPGGDEQFF.